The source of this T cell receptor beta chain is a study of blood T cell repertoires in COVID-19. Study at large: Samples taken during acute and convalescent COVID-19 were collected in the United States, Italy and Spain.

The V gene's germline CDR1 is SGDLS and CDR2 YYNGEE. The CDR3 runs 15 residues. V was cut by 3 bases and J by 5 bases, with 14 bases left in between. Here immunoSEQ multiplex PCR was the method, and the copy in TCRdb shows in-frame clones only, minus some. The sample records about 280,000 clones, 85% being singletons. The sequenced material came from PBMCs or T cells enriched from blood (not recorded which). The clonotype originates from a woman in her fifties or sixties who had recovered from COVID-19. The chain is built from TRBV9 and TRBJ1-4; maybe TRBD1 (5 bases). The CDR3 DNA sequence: TGTGCCAGCAGCGGTGCGGGACTCACGAATGAAAAACTGTTTTTT. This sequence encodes CASSGAGLTNEKLFF. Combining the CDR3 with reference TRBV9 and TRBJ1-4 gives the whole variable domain DSGVTQTPKHLITATGQRVTLRCSPRSGDLSVYWYQQSLDQGLQFLIQYYNGEERAKGNILERFSAQQFPDLHSELNLSSLELGDSALYFCASSGAGLTNEKLFFGSGTQLSVL.